This TCR beta chain was identified in a study of cytomegalovirus exposure and HLA in healthy donors (dated by TCRdb to the late 2010s). Regarding the study in general: An earlier analysis of approximately 640 of the donors reported 250 to 350 Gb of sequence data and 117 million unique TCR beta sequences from about 179 million T cells. Around 320 gigabases of sequencing data and 78 million or so unique TCR sequences were included in an early release covering about 700 HLA-typed donors. Among the roughly 370 genotyped donors, around 81% belonged to the genetic ancestry cluster associated with self-reported Caucasian donors. The study was designed to test whether signatures of past pathogen exposure could be identified by cataloging public T cell receptors. The study profiled the T cell repertoires of around 700 subjects by immunosequencing and related them to cytomegalovirus serostatus. Besides the first cohort of 666 subjects, a separate validation cohort made up of roughly 120 different subjects was used. To predict cytomegalovirus infection status, the study brought together high-throughput TCR immunosequencing, statistical association of individual TCRs with disease status, and machine learning. To study patterns of TCR occurrence, a later analysis re-analyzed previously published TCR beta repertoires from more than 550 donors and added high-resolution HLA genotyping. The later analysis used no new phenotypic data to find candidate immune exposures, relying instead on TCR beta sequences and their occurrence across donors. To decide whether each TCR beta V gene segment behaved as functional or pseudogenic, an earlier analysis of approximately 620 of the donors relied on high-throughput TCR beta sequencing. Donor age, sex, ethnicity and CMV serostatus were compiled together with the repertoire data. In a later genetic analysis, genome-wide SNP genotypes for about three fifths of the roughly 670 donors were used, and that subset was treated as a discovery cohort. All discovery cohort repertoires had been generated using a single sequencing platform. Class I and class II HLA loci were covered by the typing at four-digit resolution. Typing coverage differed by locus: A, B, C, DRB1 and DQB1 were typed in about 620-630 donors, DQA1 in approximately 520, DPA1 in around 600, and DPB1 in just under 480. Roughly 5 DR-DQ haplotypes were handled as single units for association and clustering, since linkage in the cohort was strong. Among about 400 genotyped donors of the cohort, an average of around 250,000 unique TCR beta nucleotide sequences was sequenced per donor, of which about 19% were non-productive.

In total, 666 healthy bone marrow donors made up the cohort. At the time of sampling, all cohort members were nominally healthy, though unrecorded immune exposures were likely present. The donor was CMV seronegative and was included in the group of several hundred seronegative cohort members. A peripheral blood sample was provided by each donor, and peripheral blood mononuclear cells were used for TCR beta sequencing. Genomic DNA was extracted from the blood cell samples with the Qiagen DNeasy Blood Extraction Kit. Here is what the overall study found, with its caveats: A further reported finding was that TCR beta sequences accurately predicted the HLA-A and HLA-B alleles for most subjects in the first cohort. In a later analysis, TCR association rates were found to vary across HLA loci, with the most associated TCRs seen for DRB1 alleles and the fewest for HLA-C alleles. A few of the identified cytomegalovirus-associated TCR beta chains were confirmed in vitro to be specific for cytomegalovirus antigens. A later genetic analysis reported fewer N-insertions in productive TCRs among donors in an Asian-associated ancestry cluster than the roughly 720-donor mean. A total of 150 or so TCR beta chains were listed by the study as associated with cytomegalovirus. At a false discovery rate of 0.05, a later analysis linked around 15,000 TCR beta sequences to specific HLA alleles. In this cohort, only TCR beta chains were sequenced, and detectable features were limited by the absence of alpha or paired-chain data. Because some donors lacked HLA typing at each locus, the association tests relied only on the typed subset. In a later analysis, most CMV-associated TCR beta chains were found to appear HLA-restricted, with HLA associations seemingly driven largely by CMV exposure. Immune exposure information for the cohort was limited to CMV serostatus. The classifier was reported to diagnose cytomegalovirus status with high specificity and sensitivity in both the original cohort and the validation cohort. Because counts were too low, about 15 rarely observed V segments, including chromosome 9 orphons, were left out of the earlier analysis of some 600 of the donors. According to a later analysis, parvovirus B19, influenza, CMV and Epstein-Barr virus appeared linked to several top co-occurrence clusters. The 87-base-pair reads could not distinguish some IMGT-functional V segments, including TRBV6-2 and TRBV6-3, so those segments were excluded. Linkage disequilibrium might explain the correlated functional status among segregating V segments, but an unknown experimental factor could not be ruled out. In a later genetic analysis, a missense DCLRE1C variant was associated with V-gene and J-gene trimming of TCR beta chains, and the association was replicated in an independent cohort. Across donors, most TCR sequences were observed very rarely, whereas some public TCRs were present in many individuals. Strong co-occurrence of HLA alleles, especially DR and DQ, made assigning TCR associations to individual alleles difficult. The presence/absence analyses assumed that sequencing depth was roughly uniform across donors, and that assumption may not be true. Broadly in line with IMGT annotations, most TCR beta V segments showed up in productive rearrangements about 87% or about 30% of the time in an earlier analysis of 450 to 750 of the donors. A cluster of highly shared sequence variants was judged likely to represent a technical artifact of the sequencing pipeline. The authors suggested that the approach could potentially be extended to other disease states and immunological phenotypes. In a later analysis, HLA-associated TCR beta chains were found to be more clonally expanded and to have lower generation probabilities than equally common non-associated chains.

Libraries came from the immunoSEQ multiplex PCR assay. A mixture of 60 forward primers for TCR Vbeta segments and 13 reverse primers for TCR Jbeta segments was used in the multiplex PCR. The CDR3 region of rearranged TCR beta genes was amplified from genomic DNA by a multiplex PCR assay. The Illumina HiSeq System was used to sequence the amplified TCR beta libraries as 87-base-pair reads. Processing in the source paper ran as follows. In a later analysis, roughly 80 million unique TCR beta chains were counted across the 666 repertoires, and around 10 million of these chains were shared by at least two donors. Raw reads were error-corrected and collapsed into unique sequences with a nearest-neighbor algorithm that merged closely related sequences to remove PCR and sequencing errors. Alignment of CDR3 sequences to IMGT reference sequences was used to assign V, D and J gene segments. For a sequence to be retained, at least a six-nucleotide match to both a V gene segment and a J gene segment was required. Rearrangements were called productive when the CDR3 lacked stop codons and stayed in frame with V and J; all others were non-productive. CDR3 was defined by IMGT convention, running from the second conserved V-encoded cysteine to the conserved J-encoded phenylalanine. The earlier analysis of some 580 of the donors excluded any sequence lacking an unambiguous match to a single V gene segment. An earlier analysis of 587 of the donors called V segments functional above 56.7% productive rearrangements and segregating when the between-donor standard deviation exceeded 5%. A statistical classification framework was built for diagnosing cytomegalovirus status from the catalog of TCR beta chain sequences. V and J gene assignment, in a later analysis, came from comparing TCR nucleotide sequences with IMGT/GENE-DB human TR gene sequences. A later analysis assigned CDR3 sequences and most-parsimonious VDJ recombination scenarios with the TCRdist pipeline. In a later analysis, each TCR beta chain was defined by its CDR3 amino acid sequence together with its V-gene family, and reads without a unique V-gene family were excluded. To address suspected cross-contamination and a sequencing artifact, a later analysis removed over 500 highly shared, low-generation-probability nucleotide sequences. For each public chain, a later analysis derived a clonal expansion index from normalized ranks of inferred template counts within each repertoire. A later analysis computed generation probabilities with a VDJ recombination model fitted to out-of-frame rearrangements, and checked the results against IGoR. Hypergeometric tests were used in a later analysis to score TCR-TCR, TCR-HLA and TCR-CMV co-occurrence, with a repertoire-size bias correction applied to the TCR pairs. False discovery rates were estimated in a later analysis by permuting HLA or CMV assignments 20 times. In a later analysis, co-occurring TCRs were grouped with DBSCAN, and TCRdist sequence similarity was added when clustering was performed within HLA-allele-positive subsets. For co-occurrence clustering, repertoires with fewer than 30,000 or more than 120,000 public chains were excluded, along with four to six repertoires with anomalous nucleotide sharing. TCRdb carries this immuneACCESS record with in-frame sequences only. Its versions omit some clonotypes, under half of them owing to an unresolved V gene in the studies checked, with the rest unexplained. For V, J and clone size, that table is used; D and trimming come from the DNA. The table for this sample lists under 150,000 clones; about 76% of them were counted only once. Together, the top ten hold more than 1.1% of the sample.

The CDR3 contains 16 residues, cysteine and phenylalanine counted. The sequence is cut down to CDR3 DNA, 48 bases in frame from base 1. V is trimmed back by 5 bases and J by 3 bases, and the junction contains 7 bases that no gene match accounts for. The germline V gene encodes CDR1 LNHNV and CDR2 YYDKDF (reference sequence). A single count supports this clone. This clone's antigen is unknown. The record has no base qualities; no much larger clone is one base away. The sequencing input was PBMCs. The receptor chain draws on TRBV15 and TRBJ2-3, and 11 bases in between align with TRBD1. The receptor was derived from a woman aged 35 to 49 in good health and CMV-seronegative. The DNA sequence is as follows: TGTGCCACCAGCGGTTGGACAGGGGGCAAGACAGATACGCAGTATTTT. This is translated as CATSGWTGGKTDTQYF.